This passage covers 27 T cell receptor beta chains from one sample sequenced in a study of beta chain features in type 1 diabetes. Study-wide findings and caveats: All four CD4+ subsets of Type 1 diabetes patients contained TCRB CDR3s that were moderately but significantly shorter.

Their specific antigens are unknown. Reverse transcribing all isolated RNA meant expressed TCRB transcripts were sequenced. Only in-frame clones appear in the TCRdb table, and some are missing; sequencing was by immunoSEQ multiplex PCR. The sample records over 650,000 clones, about 14% being singletons. Sequencing used naive CD4+ T cells from blood. The source is a young man with type 1 diabetes.

The chain carries TRBV2 and TRBJ2-1; a weak D match, TRBD1 (5 bases). The CDR3 is 12 residues long. Per the germline V gene, CDR1 is SNHLY and CDR2 is FYNNEI. The CDR3 protein is CAQGGPYNEQFF. Here the CDR3 DNA reads TGTGCGCAGGGTGGGCCCTACAATGAGCAGTTCTTC.

The chain is built from TRBV29-1 and TRBJ2-3, with unresolved D. The V gene lost 0 bases and the J gene lost 0 bases, with 7 bases spanning the gap. Germline V gives CDR1 SQVTM, CDR2 ANQGSEA. The CDR3 contains 14 residues. CDR3 region: CSVEDHGSTDTQYF. The CDR3 DNA sequence: TGCAGCGTTGAAGATCATGGTAGCACAGATACGCAGTATTTT.

This clone has more than one count but fewer than ten. This chain links TRBV10-3 with TRBJ1-6, with TRBD1 identical over 8 bases. This CDR3 is 18 amino acids long. Germline assignment: CDR1 ENHRY and CDR2 SYGVKD. The J segment lost 7 bases and the V segment lost 0 bases, leaving 11 bases of the junction unmatched. The CDR3 bases are TGTGCCATCAGTGAGTCGGTCGTTGGACAGGGTGGAAATTCACCCCTCCACTTT. This sequence encodes CAISESVVGQGGNSPLHF.

In the case of this clone: This same CDR3 is encoded by further DNA sequences in the sample. This chain joins TRBV20-1 and TRBJ2-5, with D unclear. The V end lost 3 bases, the J end lost 4 bases, and 3 bases lay between the germline ends. This CDR3 has 10 amino acids. CDR1 DFQATT and CDR2 SNEGSKA come from the germline V gene (reference sequence). The DNA of the CDR3 is TGCAGTGCTAGTGTAGAGACCCAGTACTTC. This codes for CSASVETQYF.

The gene calls are TRBV2 and TRBJ2-3, with 14 positions matching TRBD2. Germline values: CDR1 SNHLY, CDR2 FYNNEI. J lost 5 bases, V lost 5 bases, and 9 bases had no gene match. This CDR3 has 17 amino acids. The CDR3 nucleotides are TGTGCCAGCAGTATACGACTAGCGGGGGGGCATGGAGATACGCAGTATTTT. It specifies CASSIRLAGGHGDTQYF.

This clone has just a few counts. The chain recombines TRBV4-1 with TRBJ2-2; tentatively, D is TRBD2 (6 bases). The CDR3 extends over 17 amino acids. Germline CDR1 is MGHRA and CDR2 is YSYEKL. Trimming shortened V by 0 bases and J by 1 base, and 12 bases separated the two germline ends. For the CDR3, the DNA is TGCGCCAGCAGCCAAGATATGGGGGGACGGAACACCGGGGAGCTGTTTTTT. It is translated as CASSQDMGGRNTGELFF.

There are a few counts of this clone. The chain employs TRBV7-2 and TRBJ2-1, with D uncertain. V was cut by 7 bases and J by 8 bases, with 9 bases left in between. The CDR3 loop spans 11 amino acids. The germline gives CDR1 SGHTA, CDR2 FQGNSA. Written as DNA, the CDR3 is TGTGCCAGCACACTTACCGATGAGCAGTTCTTC. This translates into CASTLTDEQFF.

Here the CDR3 reads CASSPGYSTDTQYF. For the CDR3, the DNA is TGTGCCAGCAGCCCGGGATACAGCACAGATACGCAGTATTTT. The chain couples TRBV5-4 to TRBJ2-3; D may be TRBD2 (5 bases). The CDR3 runs to 14 residues. V lost 4 bases to trimming and J lost 0 bases, with 9 bases between them. Germline CDR1 reads SGHNT; CDR2 reads YYREEE (reference sequence). Full variable domain (missing parts from reference TRBV5-4 and TRBJ2-3): ETGVTQSPTHLIKTRGQQVTLRCSSQSGHNTVSWYQQALGQGPQFIFQYYREEENGRGNFPPRFSGLQFPNYSSELNVNALELDDSALYLCASSPGYSTDTQYFGPGTRLTVL.

This clone has only one observation. This chain uses TRBV5-6 with TRBJ2-3; 8 bases map to TRBD1. The CDR3 has 16 amino acids. Germline trimming cut 0 bases from V and 3 bases from J; bases unmatched to any gene: 6. Germline CDR1 and CDR2: SGHDT and YYEEEE. CDR3 bases: TGTGCCAGCAGCTTGGGACGGACAGGGAGGACAGATACGCAGTATTTT. Translating it yields CASSLGRTGRTDTQYF. Full variable domain (outside the CDR3, taken from reference TRBV5-6 and TRBJ2-3): DAGVTQSPTHLIKTRGQQVTLRCSPKSGHDTVSWYQQALGQGPQFIFQYYEEEERQRGNFPDRFSGHQFPNYSSELNVNALLLGDSALYLCASSLGRTGRTDTQYFGPGTRLTVL.

As concerns this clone: This sample also contains other DNA sequences that code for the same CDR3. The V call is TRBV7-2, the J call TRBJ2-7; D unclear. V gave up 5 bases and J gave up 3 bases, with 11 bases separating them. The CDR3 is 13 amino acids. Germline loops: CDR1 SGHTA, CDR2 FQGNSA. The CDR3 DNA is TGTGCCAGCAGCCGGAGTGGGGTCTACGAGCAGTACTTC. Protein: CASSRSGVYEQYF.

In its sample, this clone was seen a few times. V and J are TRBV28 and TRBJ2-1, with 7 bases fitting TRBD1. The V gene's germline CDR1 is MDHEN and CDR2 SYDVKM. This CDR3 has 11 amino acids. The V and J ends lost 6 bases and 15 bases, in that order; junction bases with no gene match: 8. The CDR3 DNA reads as TGTGCCAGCAGCGACAGGGATATTACGTTCTTC. Protein: CASSDRDITFF.

This clone was seen more than once but under ten times. The chain employs TRBV5-1 and TRBJ2-1; the D is unclear. Germline V gives CDR1 SGHRS, CDR2 YFSETQ. The V and J ends lost 4 bases and 6 bases respectively, with 14 bases between them. CDR3 length equals 14 residues. CDR3 DNA sequence: TGCGCCAGCAGCCACTGGACCCAGCCCAATGAGCAGTTCTTC. Protein: CASSHWTQPNEQFF.

This clone occurred a few times. The V and J genes are TRBV2 and TRBJ1-4, with D uncertain. Germline V lookup: CDR1 SNHLY, CDR2 FYNNEI. Trimming pared 10 bases from V and 2 bases from J, leaving 14 bases between. CDR3 size: 14 residues. The CDR3 reads CATSFRGTNEKLFF. The CDR3 coding sequence is TGTGCCACCTCCTTCAGAGGGACTAATGAAAAACTGTTTTTT.

This rearrangement joins TRBV5-1 to TRBJ2-7; D remains ambiguous. With 1 base removed from V and 3 bases from J, the gap between germline ends came to 11 bases. Germline CDR1 reads SGHRS; CDR2 reads YFSETQ. This CDR3 contains 14 residues. CDR3 in DNA: TGCGCCAGCAGCTTGCAATTGTCGCTCTACGAGCAGTACTTC. Amino acids: CASSLQLSLYEQYF.

The rearrangement uses TRBV6-6 and TRBJ2-7; 10 bases fit TRBD1. CDR3 length: 14 residues. The V gene end was trimmed by 6 bases and the J gene end by 3 bases; junction bases not matched to a gene: 5. Germline-derived CDR1 and CDR2 are MNHNY and SVGAGI (reference sequence). CDR3 sequence reads: CASSLRTGGYEQYF. The CDR3, as DNA: TGTGCCAGCAGCCTTCGGACAGGGGGCTACGAGCAGTACTTC.

The genes are TRBV27 and TRBJ2-7, with TRBD1 identical over 8 bases. The germline gives CDR1 MNHEY, CDR2 SMNVEV (reference sequence). Germline trimming cut 2 bases from V and 3 bases from J; bases unmatched to any gene: 18. The CDR3 runs to 19 residues. The CDR3 sequence: CASSLGPPSGTGGYYEQYF. DNA of the CDR3: TGTGCCAGCAGTTTAGGGCCTCCGTCGGGGACAGGCGGATACTACGAGCAGTACTTC.

This sequence joins TRBV28 and TRBJ1-1; possibly TRBD1 for D (5 bases). The V end was cut by 3 bases, the J end by 6 bases, with 8 bases between. The CDR3 has 12 residues. Germline V lookup: CDR1 MDHEN, CDR2 SYDVKM. CDR3 protein: CASSLVGAEAFF. In DNA form, the CDR3 reads TGTGCCAGCAGTTTGGTAGGGGCTGAAGCTTTCTTT.

The chain combines TRBV9 with TRBJ2-3; tentative D call: TRBD2 (7 bases). Germline CDR1 is SGDLS and CDR2 is YYNGEE. Trimming pared 3 bases from V and 2 bases from J, leaving 19 bases between. The CDR3 sequence is 17 residues long. The CDR3 is CASSGPRRGPLTDTQYF. The CDR3 DNA reads TGTGCCAGCAGCGGACCAAGGCGGGGGCCACTCACAGATACGCAGTATTTT.

The genes are TRBV15 and TRBJ2-2; 8 positions agree with TRBD2. Per germline, CDR1 LNHNV and CDR2 YYDKDF (reference sequence). The CDR3 length is 19 residues. The V and J ends lost 6 bases and 4 bases, in that order; junction bases with no gene match: 19. CDR3 residues: CATREGVAGGRLLTGELFF. The CDR3 DNA sequence: TGTGCCACCAGGGAGGGGGTAGCGGGCGGGAGGCTGCTCACCGGGGAGCTGTTTTTT.

This chain links TRBV5-6 with TRBJ2-2; 7 nucleotides match TRBD1. The CDR3 is made up of 16 amino acids. The germline V gene has CDR1 SGHDT and CDR2 YYEEEE. V shed 4 bases and J 5 bases; nucleotides not matched to a gene: 11. CDR3 sequence reads: CASSRGQVYGTGELFF. In nucleotides, the CDR3 is TGTGCCAGCAGCCGCGGACAGGTATATGGTACCGGGGAGCTGTTTTTT.

This clone turned up a few times. The chain has TRBV25-1 and TRBJ2-5, with 8 bases fitting TRBD1. With 4 bases clipped from V and 5 bases from J, the junction kept 9 bases outside the gene matches. This CDR3 is built from 15 residues. Germline CDR1 reads MGHDK; CDR2 reads SYGVNS. The chain's CDR3 is CASSGPGQVFETQYF. CDR3 DNA sequence: TGTGCCAGCAGTGGCCCGGGACAGGTTTTCGAGACCCAGTACTTC.

V gene TRBV5-4 combines with J gene TRBJ2-3, with TRBD2 matching over 13 bases. The CDR3 loop spans 18 amino acids. J lost 2 bases, V lost 4 bases, and 10 bases had no gene match. Germline CDR1 reads SGHNT; CDR2 reads YYREEE (reference sequence). In DNA form, the CDR3 reads TGTGCCAGCAGCGTTGGGACTAGCGGGGACCCTTACACAGATACGCAGTATTTT. Translation gives CASSVGTSGDPYTDTQYF.

This clone has only a few counts. The CDR3 here is CASSQNSGKVGEQYF. In DNA, the CDR3 is TGCGCCAGCAGCCAAAATAGCGGGAAGGTAGGGGAGCAGTACTTC. This chain uses TRBV4-1 with TRBJ2-7; 8 bases fit TRBD2. V lost 2 bases to trimming and J lost 7 bases; unmatched junction nucleotides: 10. Germline CDR1 is MGHRA and CDR2 is YSYEKL. The CDR3 has 15 amino acids.

This clone turned up a few times. The J gene is TRBJ1-1, the V gene TRBV28, with TRBD1 as a possible D gene (5 bases). Trimming took 4 bases from V and 6 from J, leaving 12 bases between them. CDR1 and CDR2 (germline): MDHEN, SYDVKM. CDR3 length: 13 amino acids. The CDR3 sequence: CASSWVRVPEAFF. The CDR3 bases are TGTGCCAGCAGTTGGGTCAGGGTCCCTGAAGCTTTCTTT.

DNA for the CDR3: TGTGCCAGTACCGTATGGGGGCACGGGAGCAATCAGCCCCAGCATTTT. This sequence encodes CASTVWGHGSNQPQHF. The chain has TRBV19 and TRBJ1-5; D may be TRBD1 (6 bases). The CDR3 runs 16 residues. CDR1 and CDR2 from the germline V gene are LNHDA and SQIVND (reference sequence). The V gene lost 7 bases and the J gene lost 1 base, with 17 bases spanning the gap.

The chain links TRBV9 to TRBJ2-7, with TRBD2 matching over 15 bases. Germline V gene lookup returns CDR1 SGDLS and CDR2 YYNGEE. The V gene end was trimmed by 3 bases and the J gene end by 6 bases; junction bases not matched to a gene: 4. This CDR3 comprises 15 residues. DNA of the CDR3: TGTGCCAGCAGCGACCGGACTAGCGGGGGGGCCGAGCAGTACTTC. This encodes CASSDRTSGGAEQYF. The complete variable domain, with remaining parts taken from reference TRBV9 and TRBJ2-7, reads DSGVTQTPKHLITATGQRVTLRCSPRSGDLSVYWYQQSLDQGLQFLIQYYNGEERAKGNILERFSAQQFPDLHSELNLSSLELGDSALYFCASSDRTSGGAEQYFGPGTRLTVT.

This clone has only a few counts. The rearrangement uses TRBV5-1 and TRBJ2-7; D is tentatively TRBD1 or TRBD2 (5 bases each). V dropped 7 bases and J dropped 3 bases, with 23 bases sitting between them. Germline CDR1 SGHRS, CDR2 YFSETQ. This CDR3 contains 16 residues. The CDR3 sequence: CASDGERGLTHYEQYF. The CDR3, as DNA: TGCGCCAGCGACGGGGAGAGGGGTTTGACGCACTACGAGCAGTACTTC.